These 21 T cell receptor beta chains originate from one sample sequenced in a study of blood T cell repertoires in COVID-19. Sequenced by immunoSEQ multiplex PCR; TCRdb stores in-frame clones only, minus some. The profile covers around 60,000 clones, with 72% appearing a single time and about 5% taken by the ten largest. The sequenced sample consisted of peripheral blood. Receptor source: a woman aged 70-85 years with COVID-19, enrolled during active disease.

This CDR3 reads CSVPGQGRTDTQYF. The CDR3 DNA is TGCAGCGTCCCGGGACAGGGGCGCACAGATACGCAGTATTTT. The J gene is TRBJ2-3, the V gene TRBV29-1; 10 positions match TRBD1. Germline V gene data show CDR1 as SQVTM and CDR2 as ANQGSEA. The ends lost 6 bases at V and 1 base at J; junction bases unmatched: 4. The CDR3 spans 14 residues.

The CDR3 bases are TGTGCCGCCCAACGGAAAGGGATAGCGGGACGGACTGAAGCTTTCTTT. It yields the protein CAAQRKGIAGRTEAFF. The gene calls are TRBV19 and TRBJ1-1; TRBD1 is a possible D gene (5 bases). Germline V gene data show CDR1 as LNHDA and CDR2 as SQIVND (reference sequence). There are 16 residues in the CDR3. V lost 11 bases and J 5 bases, leaving 27 bases between the germline ends.

The chain has TRBV6-1 and TRBJ1-6; D perhaps matches TRBD1 (5 bases). The germline V gene has CDR1 MNHNS and CDR2 SASEGT. CDR3 length: 15 residues. Trimming took 3 bases from V and 0 from J, leaving 6 bases between them. The CDR3 here is CASSEQGSYNSPLHF. The CDR3 DNA sequence: TGTGCCAGCAGTGAGCAGGGCTCCTATAATTCACCCCTCCACTTT.

The sample holds one count of this clone. The CDR3 loop is CASSFGGQGAGELFF. The CDR3 coding sequence is TGTGCCAGCAGTTTTGGGGGACAGGGGGCCGGGGAGCTGTTTTTT. The gene calls are TRBV27 and TRBJ2-2, with TRBD1 identical over 11 bases. Unmatched junction bases numbered 3, after V lost 3 bases and J lost 6 bases. CDR3 length: 15 residues. CDR1 is MNHEY, CDR2 SMNVEV, per germline (reference sequence).

This clone was observed a single time. The chain couples TRBV19 to TRBJ1-1, with unresolved D. Trimming removed 6 bases at V and 9 bases at J, with 11 bases between. CDR3 length equals 11 residues. The V gene's germline CDR1 is LNHDA and CDR2 SQIVND (reference sequence). CDR3 region: CASSRLGQAFF. CDR3 sequence (DNA): TGTGCCAGTAGCCGACTAGGCCAAGCTTTCTTT.

The sample holds a few counts of this clone. CDR3 region: CASSIGLADYEQYV. The CDR3, as DNA: TGTGCCAGCAGTATTGGACTAGCGGACTACGAGCAGTACGTC. The chain is built from TRBV6-6 and TRBJ2-7; 10 bases map to TRBD2. With V trimmed by 5 bases and J by 3 bases, 4 bases remained unmatched. Germline loops: CDR1 MNHNY, CDR2 SVGAGI (reference sequence). The CDR3 contains 14 residues.

The chain employs TRBV6-6 and TRBJ2-2; D perhaps matches TRBD1 (5 bases). This CDR3 comprises 14 residues. The V gene lost 5 bases and the J gene lost 5 bases, with 12 bases spanning the gap. The germline V gene has CDR1 MNHNY and CDR2 SVGAGI (reference sequence). The CDR3 loop reads CASSGRAETGELFF. The CDR3 DNA reads TGTGCCAGCAGTGGCAGGGCGGAAACCGGGGAGCTGTTTTTT.

The chain joins TRBV18 to TRBJ1-5; D is unclear. The length of the CDR3 is 13 residues. Trimming stripped 2 bases from V and 5 bases from J, with 7 bases between. Germline V CDR1 and CDR2: KGHSH, LQKENI. CDR3 protein: CASSPEGDQPQHF. The CDR3 DNA reads as TGTGCCAGCTCACCAGAGGGAGATCAGCCCCAGCATTTT.

The rearrangement links TRBV6-2 or TRBV6-3 to TRBJ2-1; 11 bases match TRBD2. Per the germline V gene, CDR1 is MNHEY and CDR2 is SVGEGT. V trimming: 1 base; J trimming: 10 bases; junction bases outside the gene matches: 15. The CDR3 is 18 amino acids. In DNA form, the CDR3 reads TGTGCCAGCAGTTACTGGGGGACTAGCGGAGCCCAAGGGGGAGAGCAGTTCTTC. Amino acids: CASSYWGTSGAQGGEQFF.

The J gene is TRBJ2-3, the V gene TRBV5-1; TRBD2 matches at 11 bases. V dropped 5 bases and J dropped 4; count of bases not matched to a gene: 12. The germline V gene has CDR1 SGHRS and CDR2 YFSETQ. CDR3 length equals 17 residues. This chain's CDR3 is CASRGTSGTGAADTQYF. CDR3 DNA sequence: TGCGCCAGCAGGGGGACTAGCGGCACAGGGGCGGCAGATACGCAGTATTTT.

The chain is built from TRBV5-6 and TRBJ1-1; TRBD1 matches at 7 bases. The trim removed 4 bases at V and 3 bases at J, leaving 6 bases unmatched. This CDR3 has 14 amino acids. Germline CDR1 reads SGHDT; CDR2 reads YYEEEE. CDR3 sequence reads: CASSIDREDTEAFF. The DNA for the CDR3 is TGTGCCAGCAGCATTGACAGGGAGGACACTGAAGCTTTCTTT. The full variable domain, rest sourced from reference TRBV5-6 and TRBJ1-1, is DAGVTQSPTHLIKTRGQQVTLRCSPKSGHDTVSWYQQALGQGPQFIFQYYEEEERQRGNFPDRFSGHQFPNYSSELNVNALLLGDSALYLCASSIDREDTEAFFGQGTRLTVV.

A few counts support this clone. The genes are TRBV19 and TRBJ1-2, with TRBD1 matching over 10 bases. V was clipped by 9 bases and J by 7 bases; unmatched bases: 8. This CDR3 is built from 13 residues. The germline V gene encodes CDR1 LNHDA and CDR2 SQIVND (reference sequence). This chain's CDR3 is CASRRTGGSGYTF. CDR3 in DNA: TGTGCCAGCAGGAGGACAGGGGGAAGTGGCTACACCTTC.

The gene calls are TRBV2 and TRBJ1-2; 8 nucleotides match TRBD1. After removal of 5 bases from V and 6 bases from J, the junction contained 5 bases not matched to a gene. Germline V gene sequence: CDR1 SNHLY, CDR2 FYNNEI. The CDR3 totals 13 residues. The CDR3 DNA follows: TGTGCCAGCAGTTTCACAGGGGGAGATGGCTACACCTTC. It encodes CASSFTGGDGYTF.

The gene calls are TRBV12-3 or TRBV12-4 and TRBJ2-5; 7 positions agree with TRBD1. The CDR3 consists of 13 residues. After removal of 1 base from V and 10 bases from J, the junction contained 6 bases not matched to a gene. For the CDR3, the DNA is TGTGCCAGCAGTTTAGTGCAGGGGGTCGACCAGTACTTC. It translates to CASSLVQGVDQYF.

The rearrangement joins TRBV6-2 or TRBV6-3 to TRBJ2-5, with TRBD2 matching over 10 bases. After removal of 5 bases from V and 5 bases from J, the junction contained 23 bases not matched to a gene. The CDR3 covers 20 residues. Germline V lookup: CDR1 MNHEY, CDR2 SVGEGT. This CDR3 reads CASSNTGTSAVLPGGETQYF. The CDR3 coding sequence is TGTGCCAGCAGTAATACCGGGACTAGCGCCGTATTACCCGGTGGGGAGACCCAGTACTTC.

The J gene is TRBJ1-2, the V gene TRBV7-2, with D tentatively TRBD1 (6 bases). This CDR3 region has 13 residues. The ends were cut back, 5 bases at V and 8 bases at J, with 15 bases in the middle. Per the germline V gene, CDR1 is SGHTA and CDR2 is FQGNSA. CDR3: CASSQDRNRGYTF. The CDR3 region has the DNA TGTGCCAGCAGCCAAGACAGGAATAGGGGCTACACCTTC. The full variable domain, completed using reference TRBV7-2 and TRBJ1-2, is GAGVSQSPSNKVTEKGKDVELRCDPISGHTALYWYRQSLGQGLEFLIYFQGNSAPDKSGLPSDRFSAERTGGSVSTLTIQRTQQEDSAVYLCASSQDRNRGYTFGSGTRLTVV.

The V gene is TRBV11-3, the J gene TRBJ2-3; 15 nucleotides line up with TRBD2. V gave up 5 bases and J gave up 7 bases; unmatched junction bases: 4. The CDR3 sequence is 15 residues long. The V gene's germline CDR1 is SGHNT and CDR2 YENEEA. Here the CDR3 reads CASSPGLAGGYTQYF. The CDR3 coding sequence is TGTGCCAGCAGCCCGGGACTAGCGGGAGGATATACGCAGTATTTT.

This chain uses TRBV6-4 with TRBJ2-3; weak D call: TRBD2 (6 bases). CDR1 is MRHNA and CDR2 is SNTAGT in the germline V gene. CDR3 length: 16 amino acids. Deletions cut 4 bases from V and 0 bases from J, with 14 bases between. CDR3 loop: CASSGVADASTDTQYF. The CDR3 DNA sequence: TGTGCCAGCAGTGGCGTAGCGGATGCTAGCACAGATACGCAGTATTTT.

This clone was seen at least ten times. The genes are TRBV6-2 or TRBV6-3 and TRBJ1-5; 9 nucleotides match TRBD1. V shed 5 bases, J shed 9 bases, and the junction held 11 bases outside the gene matches. This CDR3 spans 15 amino acids. Germline-derived CDR1 and CDR2 are MNHEY and SVGEGT. The chain's CDR3 is CASSTGTGPLGPQHF. CDR3 DNA sequence: TGTGCCAGCAGTACTGGGACAGGGCCTCTAGGGCCCCAGCATTTT.

This clone was seen just once. This chain joins TRBV6-6 and TRBJ1-5; D is undetermined. The germline V gene has CDR1 MNHNY and CDR2 SVGAGI (reference sequence). CDR3 size: 15 residues. V lost 4 bases to trimming and J lost 8 bases, with 18 bases between them. The chain's CDR3 is CASSLASSESEPQHF. The DNA for the CDR3 is TGTGCCAGCAGTTTAGCCTCATCCGAATCTGAGCCCCAGCATTTT.

A few counts support this clone. The chain combines TRBV6-6 with TRBJ1-2, with 9 bases matching TRBD1. V shed 4 bases, J shed 7 bases, and the junction held 10 bases outside the gene matches. CDR3 length: 15 amino acids. CDR1 MNHNY and CDR2 SVGAGI come from the germline V gene (reference sequence). In DNA form, the CDR3 reads TGTGCCAGCAGTTCCAATCCGGGACAGGGCTTTGGCTACACCTTC. Protein sequence: CASSSNPGQGFGYTF.